Presented here are 27 T cell receptor beta chains from one specimen sequenced in a study of blood T cell repertoires in COVID-19. Here immunoSEQ multiplex PCR was the method, and the copy in TCRdb shows in-frame clones only, minus some. The sample records some 150,000 clones, 87% being singletons. The sequencing input was peripheral blood. The source is a man in his fifties with active COVID-19.

The V and J genes are TRBV6-4 and TRBJ1-5; maybe TRBD1 (6 bases). Germline CDR1 MRHNA, CDR2 SNTAGT. This CDR3 is built from 14 residues. Trimming pared 5 bases from V and 0 bases from J, leaving 8 bases between. In DNA, the CDR3 is TGTGCCAGCAGTACCAGGGGTAGCAATCAGCCCCAGCATTTT. Protein product: CASSTRGSNQPQHF.

The chain carries TRBV20-1 and TRBJ2-3; TRBD2 agrees at 9 bases. The V segment lost 3 bases and the J segment 5 bases; nucleotides outside the gene matches: 6. This CDR3 comprises 14 residues. Germline V gene sequence: CDR1 DFQATT, CDR2 SNEGSKA (reference sequence). The CDR3 DNA follows: TGCAGTGCTAGTCGAGCGGGGGGTGTAGATACGCAGTATTTT. Protein: CSASRAGGVDTQYF.

This rearrangement joins TRBV30 to TRBJ1-2; the D is unclear. V lost 2 bases to trimming and J lost 4 bases, with 5 bases between them. There are 11 residues in the CDR3. The V gene's germline CDR1 is GTSNPN and CDR2 SVGIG (reference sequence). The CDR3, as DNA: TGTGCCTGGAGTCACAGCTATGGCTACACCTTC. Protein product: CAWSHSYGYTF. Using reference TRBV30 and TRBJ1-2 for the parts outside the CDR3, the full variable domain is SQTIHQWPATLVQPVGSPLSLECTVEGTSNPNLYWYRQAAGRGLQLLFYSVGIGQISSEVPQNLSASRPQDRQFILSSKKLLLSDSGFYLCAWSHSYGYTFGSGTRLTVV.

The chain employs TRBV3-1 (or the pseudogene TRBV3-2) and TRBJ2-2, with 11 bases aligning to TRBD2. The CDR3 extends over 16 amino acids. Germline CDR1 and CDR2: LGHDT and YNNKEL (reference sequence). The trim removed 3 bases at V and 3 bases at J, leaving 3 bases unmatched. The DNA for the CDR3 is TGTGCCAGCAGCCATAGCGGGGGGGCGCACACCGGGGAGCTGTTTTTT. This gives the protein CASSHSGGAHTGELFF.

The V call is TRBV6-5, the J call TRBJ2-7; tentatively, D is TRBD2 (7 bases). This CDR3 spans 13 amino acids. Germline V gene data show CDR1 as MNHEY and CDR2 as SVGAGI. V was pared by 8 bases and J by 6 bases, with 17 bases between. CDR3 sequence (DNA): TGTGCCAGCCACCCACCGGGGGGCGGCGAGCAGTACTTC. Protein: CASHPPGGGEQYF.

The V call is TRBV7-2, the J call TRBJ2-3; 12 positions agree with TRBD2. CDR1 and CDR2 (germline): SGHTA, FQGNSA. J was trimmed by 5 bases and V by 5 bases; bases with no gene match: 14. The CDR3 spans 18 residues. In DNA form, the CDR3 reads TGTGCCAGCAGCCTACGGCACCTAGCGGGGGGGCGATTAGATACGCAGTATTTT. This codes for CASSLRHLAGGRLDTQYF.

The chain combines TRBV4-3 with TRBJ1-4, with D maybe TRBD1 (5 bases). This CDR3 is built from 16 residues. Germline V gene data show CDR1 as LGHNA and CDR2 as YSLEER. The ends were cut back, 4 bases at V and 3 bases at J, with 15 bases in the middle. The CDR3 DNA reads TGCGCCAGCAGCCCGACGTACAGGATGCCTAATGAAAAACTGTTTTTT. Translating gives CASSPTYRMPNEKLFF.

This clone was observed a few times. J is TRBJ2-2 and V is TRBV21-1; the table calls TRBD2, which could not be checked here. TRBV21-1 is deemed a pseudogene. There are 13 residues in the CDR3. The CDR3 coding sequence is TGTGCCAGCACCTTCTCGAACACCGGGGAGCTGTTTTTT. Amino acid sequence: CASTFSNTGELFF.

V and J are TRBV14 and TRBJ2-1; 12 bases align to TRBD2. The germline gives CDR1 SGHDN, CDR2 FVKESK. The CDR3 covers 19 residues. The junction had 13 bases not matched to a gene; V was cut back by 4 bases and J by 3 bases. The CDR3 coding sequence is TGTGCCAGCAGCCTCCTACTAGCGGGGGGCCGTAATCTCTACAATGAGCAGTTCTTC. Translation gives CASSLLLAGGRNLYNEQFF.

V usage is TRBV2 and J usage is TRBJ1-3; 8 nucleotides match TRBD1. This CDR3 comprises 16 residues. J gave up 0 bases and V 7 bases, and 8 bases lay outside the gene matches. Germline assignment: CDR1 SNHLY and CDR2 FYNNEI. In nucleotides, the CDR3 is TGTGCCAGCATACCAGACAGGGGCCACTCTGGAAACACCATATATTTT. Protein: CASIPDRGHSGNTIYF.

The rearrangement uses TRBV28 and TRBJ2-2; TRBD2 matches 8 bases. CDR1 MDHEN and CDR2 SYDVKM come from the germline V gene. The CDR3 is 15 residues long. Trimming took 7 bases from V and 4 from J; bases not matched to a gene: 8. CDR3 sequence (DNA): TGTGCCAGCATCCCCGGGGGGGCAAGCACCGGGGAGCTGTTTTTT. Translation gives CASIPGGASTGELFF.

The CDR3 nucleotides read TGTGCCAGCAGCTTAGGGGACAGGGAGCAAGAGACCCAGTACTTC. This encodes CASSLGDREQETQYF. The chain recombines TRBV7-9 with TRBJ2-5; 9 bases agree with TRBD1. The J segment lost 2 bases and the V segment lost 1 base, leaving 2 bases of the junction unmatched. The CDR3 consists of 15 residues. From germline, CDR1 is SEHNR and CDR2 FQNEAQ (reference sequence).

V and J are TRBV24-1 and TRBJ1-2, with D tentatively TRBD1 (5 bases). Germline V gene sequence: CDR1 KGHDR, CDR2 SFDVKD. The CDR3 is 13 amino acids. V gave up 1 base and J gave up 7 bases, with 9 bases separating them. This chain's CDR3 is CATSDFAGGGYTF. CDR3 DNA: TGTGCCACCAGTGATTTCGCGGGGGGTGGCTACACCTTC.

This chain uses TRBV4-1 with TRBJ2-3, with 7 bases matching TRBD1. This CDR3 has 17 residues. Germline V lookup: CDR1 MGHRA, CDR2 YSYEKL. The V segment lost 4 bases and the J segment 3 bases; nucleotides outside the gene matches: 13. CDR3 residues: CASSPTYGGQRTDTQYF. CDR3 DNA: TGCGCCAGCAGCCCCACGTATGGGGGACAGCGTACAGATACGCAGTATTTT.

This rearrangement joins TRBV12-3 or TRBV12-4 to TRBJ1-1, with a weak D call TRBD1 (6 bases). V lost 1 base to trimming and J lost 10 bases, with 10 bases between them. This CDR3 is built from 12 residues. As DNA, the CDR3 is TGTGCCAGCAGTTTAGGGAGGACAGCAGCTTTCTTT. Amino acids: CASSLGRTAAFF.

V usage is TRBV21-1 and J usage is TRBJ2-7; whether TRBD2, the table's D call, matches the DNA was not checked. TRBV21-1 is annotated as a pseudogene. The CDR3 runs to 13 residues. The CDR3 region is CASSPTPHYEQYF. CDR3 DNA sequence: TGTGCCAGCAGCCCAACTCCTCATTACGAGCAGTACTTC.

The genes are TRBV5-6 and TRBJ2-5, with 8 bases that match TRBD1. CDR1 SGHDT and CDR2 YYEEEE come from the germline V gene. V lost 4 bases and J lost 5; bases outside the gene matches: 10. The CDR3 runs 15 residues. The CDR3 bases are TGTGCCAGCAGCGGCCAGGGGGCAGACTCCGAGACCCAGTACTTC. It yields the protein CASSGQGADSETQYF.

The rearrangement uses TRBV29-1 and TRBJ2-5; 13 nucleotides line up with TRBD2. Germline V gene lookup returns CDR1 SQVTM and CDR2 ANQGSEA. Losses at the gene ends were 7 bases for V and 4 bases for J; bases not matched to a gene: 9. CDR3 size: 15 residues. CDR3 nucleotide sequence: TGCAGCGGAGGGATAGGACTAGCGGGGGCAGAGACCCAGTACTTC. Translating it yields CSGGIGLAGAETQYF.

A word on this clone: Other nucleotide sequences from this sample produce the same CDR3. The rearrangement uses TRBV20-1 and TRBJ2-7, with TRBD2 matching over 7 bases. The CDR3 extends over 11 amino acids. V dropped 4 bases and J dropped 5; count of bases not matched to a gene: 2. Germline values: CDR1 DFQATT, CDR2 SNEGSKA (reference sequence). The CDR3 loop reads CSATSGHEQYF. DNA for the CDR3: TGCAGTGCTACTAGCGGCCACGAGCAGTACTTC.

This rearrangement joins TRBV3-1 (or the pseudogene TRBV3-2) to TRBJ1-1; 8 positions match TRBD1. V shed 4 bases and J 5 bases; nucleotides not matched to a gene: 6. Germline V CDR1 and CDR2: LGHDT, YNNKEL (reference sequence). The CDR3 is 14 amino acids. The CDR3 here is CASSPLTGATEAFF. Written as DNA, the CDR3 is TGTGCCAGCAGCCCCCTGACAGGGGCTACTGAAGCTTTCTTT.

J is TRBJ2-1 and V is TRBV9; D ambiguous. This CDR3 region has 17 residues. V was cut by 3 bases and J by 0 bases, with 16 bases left in between. Germline CDR1 is SGDLS and CDR2 is YYNGEE. CDR3 sequence reads: CASSARRWYDSYNEQFF. In DNA form, the CDR3 reads TGTGCCAGCAGCGCCCGCAGGTGGTATGACTCCTACAATGAGCAGTTCTTC.

This clone occurred once. J is TRBJ1-3 and V is TRBV4-2; no clear D. The germline V gene has CDR1 LGHNA and CDR2 YNFKEQ. The CDR3 has 17 amino acids. Trimming left V 0 bases short and J 0 bases short, with 12 bases between. CDR3 nucleotides: TGTGCCAGCAGCCAAGAAGGTCCAGGTTTCTCTGGAAACACCATATATTTT. It codes for CASSQEGPGFSGNTIYF.

This clone was counted a few times. This sequence joins TRBV27 and TRBJ1-1; D gene unclear. The CDR3 runs to 15 residues. Trimming removed 3 bases at V and 1 base at J, with 12 bases between. Per the germline V gene, CDR1 is MNHEY and CDR2 is SMNVEV (reference sequence). CDR3 coding DNA: TGTGCCAGCAGTTTCGGCTCCCCGGGGAACACTGAAGCTTTCTTT. Translation: CASSFGSPGNTEAFF.

The rearrangement links TRBV7-9 to TRBJ2-7; tentative D call: TRBD2 (6 bases). The V end lost 8 bases, the J end lost 7 bases, and 24 bases lay between the germline ends. The length of the CDR3 is 15 residues. Germline CDR1 and CDR2: SEHNR and FQNEAQ (reference sequence). In DNA form, the CDR3 reads TGTGCCAGCGGTACGGTGAGGGGAGGTTTTGGTGAGCAGTACTTC. It yields the protein CASGTVRGGFGEQYF.

This clone was recorded once. V is TRBV5-8 and J is TRBJ1-1, with TRBD1 identical over 9 bases. V lost 5 bases and J lost 1; bases outside the gene matches: 3. CDR3 size: 14 residues. Germline values: CDR1 SGHTS, CDR2 YDEGEE. CDR3 sequence (DNA): TGTGCCAGCAGTCTACAGGGGGCGAACACTGAAGCTTTCTTT. This codes for CASSLQGANTEAFF.

The V and J genes are TRBV5-6 and TRBJ2-2; D gene ambiguous. Trimming stripped 2 bases from V and 4 bases from J, with 6 bases between. Germline CDR1 reads SGHDT; CDR2 reads YYEEEE. CDR3 size: 13 residues. In DNA, the CDR3 is TGTGCCAGCAGCTTTCGGGTCACCGGGGAGCTGTTTTTT. Protein product: CASSFRVTGELFF.

This chain joins TRBV18 and TRBJ1-6; D gene unclear. The CDR3 sequence is 15 residues long. From germline, CDR1 is KGHSH and CDR2 LQKENI. Trimming removed 6 bases from V and 5 bases from J, with 14 bases in between. DNA of the CDR3: TGTGCCAGCTCGAAGAGGAGTACGGATAATTCACCCCTCCACTTT. This gives the protein CASSKRSTDNSPLHF.